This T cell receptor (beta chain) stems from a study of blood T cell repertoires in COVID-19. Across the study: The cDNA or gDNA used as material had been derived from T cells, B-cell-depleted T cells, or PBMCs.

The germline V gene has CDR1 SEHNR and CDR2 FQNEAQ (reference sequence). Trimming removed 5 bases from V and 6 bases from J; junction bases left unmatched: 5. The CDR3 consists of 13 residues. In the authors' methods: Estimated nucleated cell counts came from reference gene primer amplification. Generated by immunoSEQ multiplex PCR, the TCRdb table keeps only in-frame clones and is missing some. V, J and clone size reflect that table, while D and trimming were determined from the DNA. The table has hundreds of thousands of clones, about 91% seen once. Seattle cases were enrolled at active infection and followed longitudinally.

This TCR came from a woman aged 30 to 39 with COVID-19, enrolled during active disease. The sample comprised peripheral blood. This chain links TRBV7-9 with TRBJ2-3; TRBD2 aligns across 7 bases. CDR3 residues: CASSRGGRDTQYF. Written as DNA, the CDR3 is TGTGCCAGCAGCCGCGGGGGACGGGATACGCAGTATTTT.